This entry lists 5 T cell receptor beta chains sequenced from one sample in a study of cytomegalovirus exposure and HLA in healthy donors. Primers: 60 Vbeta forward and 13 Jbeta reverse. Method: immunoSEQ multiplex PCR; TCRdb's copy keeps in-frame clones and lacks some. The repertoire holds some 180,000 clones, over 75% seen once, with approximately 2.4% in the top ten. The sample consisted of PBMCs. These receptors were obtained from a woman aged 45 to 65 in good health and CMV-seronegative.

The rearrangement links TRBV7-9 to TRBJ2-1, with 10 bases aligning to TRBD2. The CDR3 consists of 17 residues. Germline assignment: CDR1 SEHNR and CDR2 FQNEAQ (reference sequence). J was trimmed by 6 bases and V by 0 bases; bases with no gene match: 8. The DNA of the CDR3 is TGTGCCAGCAGCTTAGCTACCAGCGGGAGGGTCCCCAATGAGCAGTTCTTC. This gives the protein CASSLATSGRVPNEQFF.

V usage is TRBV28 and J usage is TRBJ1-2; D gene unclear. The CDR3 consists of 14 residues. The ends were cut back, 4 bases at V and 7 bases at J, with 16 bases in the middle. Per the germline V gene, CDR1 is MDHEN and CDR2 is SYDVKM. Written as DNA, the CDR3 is TGTGCCAGCAGTTCCTGGGATGGGCGGGGTGGCTACACCTTC. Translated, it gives CASSSWDGRGGYTF.

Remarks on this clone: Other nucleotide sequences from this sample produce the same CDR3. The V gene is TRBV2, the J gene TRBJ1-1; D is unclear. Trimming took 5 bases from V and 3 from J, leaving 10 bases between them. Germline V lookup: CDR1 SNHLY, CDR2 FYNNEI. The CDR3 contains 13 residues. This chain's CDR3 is CASSNRGDTEAFF. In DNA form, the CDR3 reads TGTGCCAGCAGTAACCGGGGAGACACTGAAGCTTTCTTT.

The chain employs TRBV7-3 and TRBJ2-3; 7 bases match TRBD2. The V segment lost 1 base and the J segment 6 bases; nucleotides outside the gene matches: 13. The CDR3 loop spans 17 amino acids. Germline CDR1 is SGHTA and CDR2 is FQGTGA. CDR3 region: CASSLSGTTLSGDTQYF. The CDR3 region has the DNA TGTGCCAGCAGCTTAAGCGGGACTACCCTTTCCGGGGATACGCAGTATTTT.

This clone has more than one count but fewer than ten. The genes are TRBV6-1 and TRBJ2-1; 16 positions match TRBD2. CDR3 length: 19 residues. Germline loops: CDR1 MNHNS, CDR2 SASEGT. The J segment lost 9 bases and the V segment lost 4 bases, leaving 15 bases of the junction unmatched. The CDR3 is CASSGGLAGGEGYNGEQFF. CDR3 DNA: TGTGCCAGCAGTGGGGGACTAGCGGGAGGGGAGGGTTACAATGGTGAGCAGTTCTTC.